The next 21 T cell receptor beta chains were all read from a single sample in a study of Ad26.COV2.S vaccination and SARS-CoV-2 variants. Treatment given: around 19 received Ad26.COV2.S at low or high dose, single or two shots; 5 received placebo; per-sample allocation not given. Material that was analyzed had been drawn on day 63 after the first vaccine or placebo injection. Libraries were prepared by immunoSEQ multiplex PCR; TCRdb keeps only in-frame clonotypes and omits some of them. The profile covers roughly 700,000 clones, with roughly 90% appearing a single time and 1.5% taken by the ten largest. Sequenced material: peripheral blood, taken in a trial of Ad26.COV2.S vaccine versus placebo. The receptors here all came from a person between 18 and 60 years old who received the Ad26.COV2.S COVID-19 vaccine or a placebo.

The chain carries TRBV9 and TRBJ1-1; 11 nucleotides line up with TRBD1. The CDR3 sequence is 15 residues long. Looked up from germline, CDR1 is SGDLS and CDR2 is YYNGEE. V gave up 4 bases and J gave up 4 bases; unmatched junction bases: 6. The CDR3 DNA follows: TGTGCCAGCAGCCCTGGACAGGGGGCGCTCACTGAAGCTTTCTTT. Protein sequence: CASSPGQGALTEAFF.

The chain links TRBV5-6 to TRBJ2-2, with 9 nucleotides matching TRBD1. The CDR3 has 15 residues. Germline-derived CDR1 and CDR2 are SGHDT and YYEEEE. The junction had 7 bases not matched to a gene; V was cut back by 4 bases and J by 6 bases. The CDR3 spells CASSGGTGFAGELFF. DNA for the CDR3: TGTGCCAGCAGCGGGGGGACAGGGTTCGCCGGGGAGCTGTTTTTT.

The chain is built from TRBV6-1 and TRBJ1-6, with D possibly matching TRBD1 (6 bases). V was clipped by 2 bases and J by 5 bases, with 7 bases between them. The CDR3 runs to 14 residues. The germline V gene has CDR1 MNHNS and CDR2 SASEGT. The CDR3 reads CASSENRDNSPLHF. The CDR3 bases are TGTGCCAGCAGTGAAAACAGGGATAATTCACCCCTCCACTTT.

The chain has TRBV19 and TRBJ2-5, with 7 positions matching TRBD1. This CDR3 is 14 amino acids long. Germline V gene lookup returns CDR1 LNHDA and CDR2 SQIVND (reference sequence). J was trimmed by 3 bases and V by 6 bases; bases with no gene match: 7. This CDR3 reads CASRTGTAEETQYF. The CDR3 DNA reads as TGTGCCAGTAGGACCGGGACAGCTGAAGAGACCCAGTACTTC. The full variable domain, in which reference TRBV19 and TRBJ2-5 provide the parts outside the CDR3, is DGGITQSPKYLFRKEGQNVTLSCEQNLNHDAMYWYRQDPGQGLRLIYYSQIVNDFQKGDIAEGYSVSREKKESFPLTVTSAQKNPTAFYLCASRTGTAEETQYFGPGTRLLVL.

A remark on this clone: Different DNA sequences within this sample yield the same CDR3. This chain connects TRBV30 to TRBJ1-5; D may be TRBD1 (5 bases). V was shortened by 5 bases and J by 2 bases, with 10 bases between the two germline ends. The CDR3 runs 13 residues. Germline V gene sequence: CDR1 GTSNPN, CDR2 SVGIG (reference sequence). In DNA form, the CDR3 reads TGTGCCTGGGGGGGAGGCGGCAATCAGCCCCAGCATTTT. Amino acid sequence: CAWGGGGNQPQHF. Together with reference TRBV30 and TRBJ1-5, the CDR3 gives the full variable domain: SQTIHQWPATLVQPVGSPLSLECTVEGTSNPNLYWYRQAAGRGLQLLFYSVGIGQISSEVPQNLSASRPQDRQFILSSKKLLLSDSGFYLCAWGGGGNQPQHFGDGTRLSIL.

Turning to this clone: Other nucleotide sequences in the sample specify the same CDR3. CDR3 nucleotides: TGCGCCAGCAGCTTGGCCGGAATTTCCACAGATACGCAGTATTTT. Residues: CASSLAGISTDTQYF. J is TRBJ2-3 and V is TRBV5-1; D not resolved. The V gene lost 0 bases and the J gene lost 2 bases, with 10 bases spanning the gap. This CDR3 is built from 15 residues. Germline CDR1 reads SGHRS; CDR2 reads YFSETQ.

The chain employs TRBV6-5 and TRBJ1-1; tentative D call: TRBD1 (6 bases). The CDR3 runs to 14 residues. CDR1 and CDR2 (germline): MNHEY, SVGAGI. V lost 6 bases to trimming and J lost 3 bases, with 14 bases between them. This chain's CDR3 is CASSLSRGYTEAFF. CDR3 DNA: TGTGCCAGCAGCCTCTCGAGGGGGTACACTGAAGCTTTCTTT.

The rearrangement joins TRBV19 to TRBJ1-4; a possible D gene is TRBD1 (6 bases). V shed 7 bases and J shed 0 bases, with 9 bases lying between them. Germline CDR1 and CDR2: LNHDA and SQIVND (reference sequence). The CDR3 is made up of 14 amino acids. The CDR3 protein is CASTGAATNEKLFF. In nucleotides, the CDR3 is TGTGCCAGTACAGGGGCTGCAACTAATGAAAAACTGTTTTTT.

As regards this clone: This specimen includes other DNA sequences encoding the same CDR3. The chain combines TRBV9 with TRBJ2-7; 8 bases are a match to TRBD2. Germline CDR1 reads SGDLS; CDR2 reads YYNGEE. The CDR3 totals 14 residues. Trimming cost V 0 bases and J 1 base; bases outside gene matches: 0. The CDR3 spells CASSVVAGSYEQYF. The DNA of the CDR3 is TGTGCCAGCAGCGTAGTAGCGGGGTCCTACGAGCAGTACTTC.

J is TRBJ2-3 and V is TRBV2; D gene unclear. V lost 3 bases, J lost 0 bases, and 13 bases lay in between. The length of the CDR3 is 16 residues. The germline V gene has CDR1 SNHLY and CDR2 FYNNEI. The CDR3 nucleotides are TGTGCCAGCAGTGACCCCCTAAGCCGAAGCACAGATACGCAGTATTTT. This translates into CASSDPLSRSTDTQYF. Filled out from reference TRBV2 and TRBJ2-3, the complete variable domain reads EPEVTQTPSHQVTQMGQEVILRCVPISNHLYFYWYRQILGQKVEFLVSFYNNEISEKSEIFDDQFSVERPDGSNFTLKIRSTKLEDSAMYFCASSDPLSRSTDTQYFGPGTRLTVL.

The chain employs TRBV7-9 and TRBJ2-5; D remains unclear. Germline loops: CDR1 SEHNR, CDR2 FQNEAQ (reference sequence). The CDR3 sequence is 13 residues long. Between the trimmed V and J ends, which lost 1 base and 5 bases, there was a span of 8 bases. The CDR3 DNA follows: TGTGCCAGCAGCTTAGGGTTGAGGGAGACCCAGTACTTC. It is translated as CASSLGLRETQYF.

This chain joins TRBV18 and TRBJ1-1, with D unresolved. V was shortened by 4 bases and J by 1 base, with 10 bases between the two germline ends. The CDR3 runs to 14 residues. Germline CDR1 KGHSH, CDR2 LQKENI. This CDR3 is CASSRRTENTEAFF. CDR3 DNA: TGTGCCAGCTCACGCCGGACTGAGAACACTGAAGCTTTCTTT.

This chain joins TRBV3-1 (or the pseudogene TRBV3-2) and TRBJ1-2; the D is unclear. This CDR3 spans 14 amino acids. CDR1 is LGHDT and CDR2 is YNNKEL in the germline V gene (reference sequence). V shed 4 bases and J shed 4 bases, with 13 bases lying between them. CDR3 DNA: TGTGCCAGCAGCCGCGCCGCAGAAGGCTATGGCTACACCTTC. Translated, it gives CASSRAAEGYGYTF.

In its sample, this clone was seen a few times. The chain employs TRBV9 and TRBJ2-7; possibly TRBD2 for D (6 bases). The CDR3 contains 13 residues. V gave up 0 bases and J gave up 4 bases, with 8 bases separating them. CDR1 and CDR2 (germline): SGDLS, YYNGEE. The CDR3 spells CASSVDGGYEQYF. The CDR3 nucleotides are TGTGCCAGCAGCGTAGACGGGGGATACGAGCAGTACTTC.

The CDR3 spells CASSIGGRYQETQYF. The CDR3 nucleotides are TGTGCCAGTAGTATAGGCGGCAGGTACCAAGAGACCCAGTACTTC. The chain couples TRBV19 to TRBJ2-5; no clear D. Trimming took 1 base from V and 0 from J, leaving 9 bases between them. There are 15 residues in the CDR3. From germline, CDR1 is LNHDA and CDR2 SQIVND (reference sequence). The whole variable domain, filled in from reference TRBV19 and TRBJ2-5, reads DGGITQSPKYLFRKEGQNVTLSCEQNLNHDAMYWYRQDPGQGLRLIYYSQIVNDFQKGDIAEGYSVSREKKESFPLTVTSAQKNPTAFYLCASSIGGRYQETQYFGPGTRLLVL.

The chain links TRBV29-1 to TRBJ1-1, with 9 bases identical to TRBD1. V dropped 6 bases and J dropped 4; count of bases not matched to a gene: 3. CDR3 length equals 12 residues. CDR1 SQVTM and CDR2 ANQGSEA come from the germline V gene. The CDR3 bases are TGCAGCGTGACAGGGGGTGGCACTGAAGCTTTCTTT. It specifies CSVTGGGTEAFF.

This chain links TRBV5-1 with TRBJ1-2, with TRBD1 identical over 7 bases. The germline V gene has CDR1 SGHRS and CDR2 YFSETQ. Germline trimming cut 5 bases from V and 1 base from J; bases unmatched to any gene: 5. The CDR3 extends over 14 amino acids. The CDR3 here is CASSSQGVNYGYTF. DNA of the CDR3: TGCGCCAGCAGTTCCCAGGGGGTTAACTATGGCTACACCTTC.

The rearrangement links TRBV6-2 or TRBV6-3 to TRBJ2-5, with D possibly called TRBD1 or TRBD2 (5 bases each). The CDR3 is 14 residues long. With 5 bases removed from V and 4 bases from J, the gap between germline ends came to 14 bases. In germline, CDR1 is MNHEY, CDR2 SVGEGT. DNA of the CDR3: TGTGCCAGCAGTCAGACCCGGGGCCCAGAGACCCAGTACTTC. Protein: CASSQTRGPETQYF.

A single count supports this clone. This chain joins TRBV5-4 and TRBJ2-5, with 10 positions matching TRBD2. The CDR3 runs 17 residues. V lost 2 bases to trimming and J lost 2 bases; unmatched junction nucleotides: 9. CDR1 and CDR2 from the germline V gene are SGHNT and YYREEE (reference sequence). The CDR3 loop reads CASSFLSSGSRQETQYF. DNA of the CDR3: TGTGCCAGCAGCTTTCTCTCTAGCGGGAGTCGTCAAGAGACCCAGTACTTC.

As DNA, the CDR3 is TGTGCCAGCAGCCCCTGGGGACAGGGTATGGGCAATCAGCCCCAGCATTTT. It translates to CASSPWGQGMGNQPQHF. The chain joins TRBV5-6 to TRBJ1-5; 9 bases fit TRBD1. V shed 4 bases and J 2 bases; nucleotides not matched to a gene: 10. Germline values: CDR1 SGHDT, CDR2 YYEEEE. The length of the CDR3 is 17 residues.

The chain links TRBV20-1 to TRBJ2-2, with TRBD1 as a possible D gene (5 bases). The CDR3 contains 15 residues. The V and J ends lost 3 bases and 0 bases respectively, with 11 bases between them. From germline, CDR1 is DFQATT and CDR2 SNEGSKA (reference sequence). The CDR3 sequence: CSASLTAPNTGELFF. The DNA of the CDR3 is TGCAGTGCTAGTCTGACAGCACCGAACACCGGGGAGCTGTTTTTT.